These 4 T cell receptor beta chains were all obtained from the same sample, sequenced in a study of Ad26.COV2.S vaccination and SARS-CoV-2 variants. The treatment here: 15 to 20 received Ad26.COV2.S at low or high dose, single or two shots; about 5 received placebo; per-sample allocation not given. Repertoires come from day 63 after the first vaccine or placebo injection. Sequencing was performed with immunoSEQ multiplex PCR; in TCRdb, only in-frame clones are kept and a portion is missing. The sample has around 450,000 clones; 89% are singletons. Sequenced here: peripheral blood, sampled in a trial of Ad26.COV2.S vaccine versus placebo. These receptors originate from a person between 18 and 65 years old who received the Ad26.COV2.S COVID-19 vaccine or a placebo.

This clone was picked up one time. The gene calls are TRBV4-3 and TRBJ1-4; 10 bases line up with TRBD1. Trimming cost V 5 bases and J 10 bases; bases outside gene matches: 7. Germline V CDR1 and CDR2: LGHNA, YSLEER. This CDR3 has 14 residues. The CDR3: CASSSRQGAGKLFF. The CDR3 DNA is TGCGCCAGCAGCTCCCGACAGGGGGCCGGAAAACTGTTTTTT.

This chain joins TRBV25-1 and TRBJ2-6; possibly TRBD2 for D (6 bases). This CDR3 region has 15 residues. Trimming took off 4 bases at V and 3 bases at J, with 10 bases between the two ends. The germline V gene encodes CDR1 MGHDK and CDR2 SYGVNS. In DNA, the CDR3 is TGTGCCAGCAGTGTGCGGGGTAGTGGGGCCAACGTCCTGACTTTC. Its protein product is CASSVRGSGANVLTF.

As concerns this clone: At the DNA level, this CDR3 is encoded by other sequences in the same sample as well. The genes are TRBV30 and TRBJ1-6, with D uncertain. Trimming left V 0 bases short and J 0 bases short, with 12 bases between. This CDR3 has 17 amino acids. Germline V gene lookup returns CDR1 GTSNPN and CDR2 SVGIG (reference sequence). For the CDR3, the DNA is TGTGCCTGGAGTGTATCCAGGACGAGCTCCTATAATTCACCCCTCCACTTT. Its protein product is CAWSVSRTSSYNSPLHF.

The chain couples TRBV19 to TRBJ1-5; D is perhaps TRBD1 (6 bases). Germline V gene sequence: CDR1 LNHDA, CDR2 SQIVND (reference sequence). Trimming shortened V by 7 bases and J by 0 bases, and 10 bases separated the two germline ends. This CDR3 spans 14 amino acids. CDR3: CASKQGYSNQPQHF. The CDR3 DNA sequence: TGTGCCAGTAAACAGGGTTATAGCAATCAGCCCCAGCATTTT.